Below, 32 T cell receptor beta chains from the same sample are listed, as sequenced in a study of blood T cell repertoires in COVID-19. The protocol was immunoSEQ multiplex PCR, while the TCRdb copy is restricted to in-frame clones and leaves out a portion. This sample yields 62,000 or so clones, of which around 80% are seen a single time; around 14% belongs to the top ten. The sample consisted of peripheral blood. The receptors here all came from a man in his 60s with COVID-19, enrolled during active disease.

This chain uses TRBV30 with TRBJ2-7, with 7 bases lining up with TRBD1. Looked up from germline, CDR1 is GTSNPN and CDR2 is SVGIG (reference sequence). This CDR3 is 12 amino acids long. Trimming at V came to 5 bases and at J to 9 bases, leaving 10 bases not matched to a gene. The CDR3 here is CAWGYRGTRQYF. CDR3 coding DNA: TGTGCCTGGGGTTACAGGGGTACGAGGCAGTACTTC.

This chain joins TRBV10-1 and TRBJ2-7; 10 positions agree with TRBD1. This CDR3 comprises 13 residues. V lost 6 bases to trimming and J lost 4 bases; unmatched junction nucleotides: 3. Looked up from germline, CDR1 is WNHNN and CDR2 is SYGVQD (reference sequence). The CDR3 DNA sequence: TGCGCCAGCAGCCGGGACAGGGGATACGAGCAGTACTTC. Protein product: CASSRDRGYEQYF.

The V call is TRBV29-1, the J call TRBJ2-7; 8 nucleotides match TRBD2. The CDR3 spans 11 residues. V lost 7 bases, J lost 7 bases, and 6 bases stayed unmatched. The germline V gene encodes CDR1 SQVTM and CDR2 ANQGSEA. DNA for the CDR3: TGCAGCGGCGGGGGGATGGGAGAGCAGTACTTC. It specifies CSGGGMGEQYF.

The chain combines TRBV18 with TRBJ2-2; D is perhaps TRBD1 (6 bases). V lost 4 bases and J lost 3, with 12 bases in between. The CDR3 is made up of 15 amino acids. Germline values: CDR1 KGHSH, CDR2 LQKENI. For the CDR3, the DNA is TGTGCCAGCTCACAGGCAGGGGTACACACCGGGGAGCTGTTTTTT. Protein sequence: CASSQAGVHTGELFF.

The chain uses TRBV19 and TRBJ2-4, with 8 bases aligning to TRBD1. The V gene end was trimmed by 4 bases and the J gene end by 3 bases; junction bases not matched to a gene: 8. Germline V CDR1 and CDR2: LNHDA, SQIVND (reference sequence). The CDR3 runs to 16 residues. CDR3 DNA sequence: TGTGCCAGTAGTAAGGACAGGGTTGGGGGCAAAAACATTCAGTACTTC. It specifies CASSKDRVGGKNIQYF.

The CDR3 reads CASSFGGGSYNEQFF. DNA for the CDR3: TGCGCCAGCAGCTTCGGCGGGGGGTCATACAATGAGCAGTTCTTC. The gene calls are TRBV5-1 and TRBJ2-1, with 8 bases fitting TRBD2. The CDR3 covers 15 residues. Germline V lookup: CDR1 SGHRS, CDR2 YFSETQ. Trimming at V came to 2 bases and at J to 4 bases, leaving 5 bases not matched to a gene.

This chain links TRBV9 with TRBJ2-1, with 13 bases lining up with TRBD2. The germline V gene encodes CDR1 SGDLS and CDR2 YYNGEE. V was pared by 3 bases and J by 3 bases, with 6 bases of the junction left unmatched. The CDR3 is 17 amino acids. The CDR3 spells CASSAGGTSGIYNEQFF. CDR3 coding DNA: TGTGCCAGCAGCGCGGGGGGGACTAGCGGGATCTACAATGAGCAGTTCTTC. Full variable domain (missing parts from reference TRBV9 and TRBJ2-1): DSGVTQTPKHLITATGQRVTLRCSPRSGDLSVYWYQQSLDQGLQFLIQYYNGEERAKGNILERFSAQQFPDLHSELNLSSLELGDSALYFCASSAGGTSGIYNEQFFGPGTRLTVL.

CDR3 amino acids: CASSLTGAGNTIYF. The CDR3 bases are TGCGCCAGCAGCTTGACGGGAGCAGGAAACACCATATATTTT. The genes are TRBV5-1 and TRBJ1-3; no clear D. CDR1 SGHRS and CDR2 YFSETQ come from the germline V gene. CDR3 length equals 14 residues. The V and J ends lost 1 base and 4 bases respectively, with 9 bases between them.

This chain joins TRBV2 and TRBJ2-2; a weak D match, TRBD2 (6 bases). The CDR3 totals 13 residues. V gave up 0 bases and J gave up 7 bases, with 6 bases separating them. CDR1 is SNHLY and CDR2 is FYNNEI in the germline V gene. CDR3 protein: CASSEAGGGELFF. The CDR3 nucleotides read TGTGCCAGCAGTGAAGCGGGGGGCGGGGAGCTGTTTTTT.

The rearrangement links TRBV9 to TRBJ2-7; no clear D. Germline V gene lookup returns CDR1 SGDLS and CDR2 YYNGEE. CDR3 size: 13 residues. Between the trimmed V and J ends, which lost 0 bases and 1 base, there was a span of 5 bases. The CDR3 spells CASSVGLSYEQYF. CDR3 bases: TGTGCCAGCAGCGTAGGTCTGTCCTACGAGCAGTACTTC.

The chain links TRBV5-1 to TRBJ2-2; perhaps TRBD1 as D (6 bases). Per the germline V gene, CDR1 is SGHRS and CDR2 is YFSETQ. V shed 7 bases and J shed 7 bases, with 17 bases lying between them. The CDR3 sequence is 14 residues long. CDR3 coding DNA: TGCGCCAGCGAGTCAGGGGAAGGAATCGGGGAGCTGTTTTTT. This sequence encodes CASESGEGIGELFF.

This clone has just one count. J is TRBJ1-2 and V is TRBV11-2, with D unresolved. The CDR3 covers 12 residues. The ends were cut back, 4 bases at V and 4 bases at J, with 7 bases in the middle. Germline V gives CDR1 SGHAT, CDR2 FQNNGV. The CDR3 reads CASSSRGYGYTF. CDR3 coding DNA: TGTGCCAGCAGCTCCCGGGGCTATGGCTACACCTTC.

The CDR3 region is CASSPKGQVNYGYTF. CDR3 nucleotide sequence: TGTGCCAGCTCACCAAAGGGACAAGTTAACTATGGCTACACCTTC. The chain is built from TRBV18 and TRBJ1-2, with D perhaps TRBD1 (6 bases). Germline V gene data show CDR1 as KGHSH and CDR2 as LQKENI. CDR3 length: 15 residues. V was clipped by 2 bases and J by 1 base, with 11 bases between them.

In DNA, the CDR3 is TGTGCCTGGAAGGAGTATAGGTTCTACACTGAAGCTTTCTTT. This encodes CAWKEYRFYTEAFF. This chain connects TRBV30 to TRBJ1-1, with D unresolved. Germline CDR1 GTSNPN, CDR2 SVGIG (reference sequence). Deletions cut 4 bases from V and 3 bases from J, with 15 bases between. The CDR3 loop spans 14 amino acids. Full variable domain (missing parts from reference TRBV30 and TRBJ1-1): SQTIHQWPATLVQPVGSPLSLECTVEGTSNPNLYWYRQAAGRGLQLLFYSVGIGQISSEVPQNLSASRPQDRQFILSSKKLLLSDSGFYLCAWKEYRFYTEAFFGQGTRLTVV.

This clone was observed a handful of times. The gene calls are TRBV20-1 and TRBJ2-1; 7 bases map to TRBD1. Trimming took 5 bases from V and 9 from J; bases not matched to a gene: 4. The CDR3 is 11 residues long. Germline CDR1 DFQATT, CDR2 SNEGSKA (reference sequence). CDR3 sequence reads: CSAHRGTEQFF. The DNA of the CDR3 is TGCAGTGCTCACAGGGGAACTGAGCAGTTCTTC.

This clone was counted only a few times. The rearrangement uses TRBV30 and TRBJ2-3; TRBD2 aligns across 8 bases. The CDR3 length is 15 residues. J lost 2 bases, V lost 2 bases, and 6 bases had no gene match. CDR1 and CDR2 from the germline V gene are GTSNPN and SVGIG (reference sequence). CDR3 DNA sequence: TGTGCCTGGAGTTTAGCTAGCGGGTCCACAGATACGCAGTATTTT. Its protein product is CAWSLASGSTDTQYF.

The V call is TRBV7-6, the J call TRBJ1-4, with D possibly TRBD1 on 6 matching bases. The length of the CDR3 is 20 residues. V lost 5 bases and J lost 0, with 25 bases in between. Germline V lookup: CDR1 SGHVS, CDR2 FNYEAQ. CDR3 in DNA: TGTGCCAGCAGCCCCAGGGGCTTAACCCAATCCCGTGCAACTAATGAAAAACTGTTTTTT. It encodes CASSPRGLTQSRATNEKLFF.

The V and J genes are TRBV30 and TRBJ2-1, with 10 bases identical to TRBD2. The CDR3 is made up of 16 amino acids. Trimming took 2 bases from V and 10 from J; bases not matched to a gene: 14. The V gene's germline CDR1 is GTSNPN and CDR2 SVGIG (reference sequence). The CDR3 region is CAWSFPSGSGGSEQFF. CDR3 DNA: TGTGCCTGGAGTTTCCCTAGCGGGAGTGGGGGTAGCGAGCAGTTCTTC.

The chain joins TRBV2 to TRBJ2-5; D might be TRBD1 (6 bases). The germline CDR1 and CDR2 sequences are SNHLY and FYNNEI. This CDR3 is 14 amino acids long. Trimming pared 0 bases from V and 5 bases from J, leaving 10 bases between. CDR3 loop: CASSEAGARETQYF. The CDR3 nucleotides read TGTGCCAGCAGTGAAGCGGGGGCCAGGGAGACCCAGTACTTC.

This sequence joins TRBV30 and TRBJ2-5; 8 bases agree with TRBD2. Germline CDR1 is GTSNPN and CDR2 is SVGIG (reference sequence). CDR3 length: 14 amino acids. With V trimmed by 5 bases and J by 5 bases, 10 bases remained unmatched. CDR3 sequence (DNA): TGTGCCTGGGAAGTCGCGGGGGGAAGGGAGACCCAGTACTTC. This encodes CAWEVAGGRETQYF.

The chain links TRBV4-2 to TRBJ2-7; maybe TRBD1 (6 bases). Germline V CDR1 and CDR2: LGHNA, YNFKEQ. The CDR3 is 16 amino acids. V was cut by 0 bases and J by 10 bases, with 22 bases left in between. The CDR3 DNA follows: TGTGCCAGCAGCCAAGAGGCCGGGACACGTTCTACGAGTCAGTACTTC. This gives the protein CASSQEAGTRSTSQYF.

In regard to this clone: One junction end disagrees with the germline gene, perhaps due to a read error. The J gene is TRBJ2-1, the V gene TRBV24-1; no firm D call. From germline, CDR1 is KGHDR and CDR2 SFDVKD. The CDR3 runs to 12 residues. CDR3 loop: CATGDAYNEQFF. The CDR3 nucleotides are TGTGCCACCGGTGACGCCTACAATGAGCAGTTCTTC.

This chain joins TRBV7-9 and TRBJ1-2; no definite D call. Between the trimmed V and J ends, which lost 2 bases and 0 bases, there was a span of 10 bases. This CDR3 comprises 15 residues. Per germline, CDR1 SEHNR and CDR2 FQNEAQ (reference sequence). The CDR3 reads CASSLTLETNYGYTF. CDR3 bases: TGTGCCAGCAGCTTAACACTGGAGACTAACTATGGCTACACCTTC.

V is TRBV5-1 and J is TRBJ1-4; 7 nucleotides align to TRBD1. This CDR3 region has 14 residues. Germline CDR1 reads SGHRS; CDR2 reads YFSETQ. The J segment lost 8 bases and the V segment lost 4 bases, leaving 8 bases of the junction unmatched. The CDR3 here is CASSARQGEEKLFF. CDR3 in DNA: TGCGCCAGCAGCGCGAGACAGGGAGAGGAAAAACTGTTTTTT. The whole variable domain, filled in from reference TRBV5-1 and TRBJ1-4, reads KAGVTQTPRYLIKTRGQQVTLSCSPISGHRSVSWYQQTPGQGLQFLFEYFSETQRNKGNFPGRFSGRQFSNSRSEMNVSTLELGDSALYLCASSARQGEEKLFFGSGTQLSVL.

This clone has just one count. This sequence joins TRBV19 and TRBJ1-1, with 7 nucleotides matching TRBD1. The germline V gene encodes CDR1 LNHDA and CDR2 SQIVND (reference sequence). The CDR3 has 14 residues. V lost 8 bases to trimming and J lost 2 bases; unmatched junction nucleotides: 8. The CDR3 coding sequence is TGTGCCAGTCGACAGGGCTACGCAAACACTGAAGCTTTCTTT. Translation: CASRQGYANTEAFF.

The chain joins TRBV3-1 (or the pseudogene TRBV3-2) to TRBJ1-1; 8 positions agree with TRBD1. Trimming at V came to 3 bases and at J to 5 bases, leaving 8 bases not matched to a gene. CDR1 is LGHDT and CDR2 is YNNKEL in the germline V gene (reference sequence). This CDR3 region has 15 residues. Here the CDR3 reads CASSHSDRVITEAFF. CDR3 nucleotides: TGTGCCAGCAGCCACTCGGACAGGGTGATTACTGAAGCTTTCTTT.

This chain links TRBV7-2 with TRBJ2-3; 10 bases are a match to TRBD1. The V gene's germline CDR1 is SGHTA and CDR2 FQGNSA. This CDR3 is built from 15 residues. V lost 6 bases and J lost 2; bases outside the gene matches: 5. CDR3 loop: CASSPGTGVTDTQYF. The CDR3 DNA follows: TGTGCCAGCAGTCCCGGGACAGGGGTCACAGATACGCAGTATTTT.

This chain joins TRBV6-6 and TRBJ2-5; no clear D gene. Germline assignment: CDR1 MNHNY and CDR2 SVGAGI (reference sequence). The CDR3 is 12 residues long. V was cut by 5 bases and J by 3 bases, with 7 bases left in between. CDR3 nucleotides: TGTGCCAGCAGTCACCAGGAAGAGACCCAGTACTTC. It is translated as CASSHQEETQYF.

V is TRBV5-1 and J is TRBJ1-1; no clear D. Trimming stripped 8 bases from V and 1 base from J, with 12 bases between. The CDR3 spans 13 residues. The germline V gene has CDR1 SGHRS and CDR2 YFSETQ. CDR3 in DNA: TGCGCCAGTTCCCAACAACAGAACACTGAAGCTTTCTTT. Encoded protein: CASSQQQNTEAFF.

V is TRBV7-3 and J is TRBJ2-2; D uncertain. V dropped 5 bases and J dropped 3 bases, with 4 bases sitting between them. The CDR3 covers 12 residues. The germline CDR1 and CDR2 sequences are SGHTA and FQGTGA. The DNA of the CDR3 is TGTGCCAGCAGCCGTTACACCGGGGAGCTGTTTTTT. It encodes CASSRYTGELFF. Drawing the rest from reference TRBV7-3 and TRBJ2-2, the complete variable domain is GAGVSQTPSNKVTEKGKYVELRCDPISGHTALYWYRQSLGQGPEFLIYFQGTGAADDSGLPNDRFFAVRPEGSVSTLKIQRTERGDSAVYLCASSRYTGELFFGEGSRLTVL.

V is TRBV27 and J is TRBJ2-7, with D possibly TRBD1 on 6 matching bases. CDR1 MNHEY and CDR2 SMNVEV come from the germline V gene (reference sequence). V was shortened by 3 bases and J by 7 bases, with 10 bases between the two germline ends. This CDR3 region has 12 residues. The CDR3 region is CASSFERGEQYF. The CDR3 region has the DNA TGTGCCAGCAGTTTTGAGAGGGGGGAGCAGTACTTC.

This clone has only a few counts. Other DNA sequences in this specimen translate into the identical CDR3. V is TRBV5-1 and J is TRBJ2-1; D is possibly TRBD1 (5 bases). Germline CDR1 is SGHRS and CDR2 is YFSETQ. Trimming stripped 4 bases from V and 4 bases from J, with 6 bases between. The CDR3 extends over 12 amino acids. This CDR3 is CASSAGYNEQFF. The CDR3 DNA reads TGCGCCAGCAGCGCAGGGTACAATGAGCAGTTCTTC.